The 3 T cell receptor beta chains below were found in one sample sequenced in a study of T cells in Graves' hyperthyroidism and ophthalmopathy. There were TCR beta CDR3 regions amplified from RNA transcripts. HTBI primers were the set used in a first-round RT-PCR of the TCR CDR3. One entry per CDR3 protein, called by TCRdb with MiXCR from the multiplex PCR reads. The sample lists 460,000 or so distinct CDR3 sequences, around an eighth occurring once. Sequenced: blood. Receptors originate from a woman younger than 30 with Graves' hyperthyroidism.

There are many counts of this clonotype. V usage is TRBV9 and J usage is TRBJ2-2; no reliable D call. Germline CDR1 is SGDLS and CDR2 is YYNGEE. The CDR3 is 14 residues long. Between the trimmed V and J ends, which lost 0 bases and 9 bases, there was a span of 12 bases. CDR3 sequence: CASSVGMPGRELFF. CDR3 in DNA: TGTGCCAGCAGCGTAGGGATGCCAGGCAGGGAGCTGTTTTTT.

This clonotype was seen repeatedly, ten times or more. The gene calls are TRBV10-3 and TRBJ2-1, with 14 bases identical to TRBD2. The CDR3 has 15 amino acids. Germline CDR1 reads ENHRY; CDR2 reads SYGVKD. J gave up 8 bases and V 8 bases, and 8 bases lay outside the gene matches. Here the CDR3 reads CAIASGTSGSYEQFF. In nucleotides, the CDR3 is TGTGCCATCGCATCCGGGACTAGCGGGAGTTATGAGCAGTTCTTC.

This clonotype was recorded many times. The chain has TRBV27 and TRBJ1-2; D is possibly TRBD1 (5 bases). This CDR3 has 14 amino acids. The V end was cut by 6 bases, the J end by 8 bases, with 19 bases between. Germline assignment: CDR1 MNHEY and CDR2 SMNVEV (reference sequence). In DNA form, the CDR3 reads TGTGCCAGCAGACCTCCTGGGCAGGGCCGGGGCTACACCTTC. It codes for CASRPPGQGRGYTF.